This T cell receptor (beta chain) was profiled in a study of blood T cell repertoires in COVID-19. For recovered donors of Cohort 3, there were two negative PCRs, clearance, or symptom resolution. Trimming removed 5 bases from V and 4 bases from J; junction bases left unmatched: 4. This CDR3 contains 13 residues. Only one count was recorded for this clone. Authors' processing steps: From reference gene primer amplification, estimates of nucleated cell counts were derived. Generated by immunoSEQ multiplex PCR, the TCRdb table keeps only in-frame clones and is missing some. The V and J calls and clone size are taken from that table; D and trimming were inferred from the DNA. Among about 280,000 clones listed, 85% were seen once.

Sequenced material: PBMCs or T cells enriched from blood (not recorded which). The receptor's source is a woman aged 45-60 years who had recovered from COVID-19. The genes are TRBV12-3 or TRBV12-4 and TRBJ1-1, with 7 bases fitting TRBD1. CDR3 loop: CASSLQGTTEAFF. In nucleotides, the CDR3 is TGTGCCAGCAGTCTACAGGGGACCACTGAAGCTTTCTTT.